This is a list of T cell receptor beta chains from one sample in a study of T cells expressing NK-cell markers. TCRdb reprocessed the 5' RACE reads, keeping one entry per CDR3 protein, no DNA. The ten most abundant clones cover 0.39% of a sample with around 280,000 distinct CDR3 sequences. The source material was blood T cells: a sorted CD56 or NKG2C T cell subset, CD4+ or CD8+ T cells, or bulk PBMC T cells (not recorded which). These receptor sequences come from a man aged 18 to 29 in good health. Each CDR3 is given with its conserved first and last residue. Fields, in order: V gene, J gene, CDR3 protein.

TRBV5-6	TRBJ1-2	CASSHSDRVGYGYTF
TRBV12-3/TRBV12-4	TRBJ2-5	CASSGRRAGGYQETQYF
TRBV29-1	TRBJ1-1	CSVLDRRYTEAFF
TRBV7-7	TRBJ2-5	CASSSEDRGGETQYF
TRBV14	TRBJ1-6	CASSHDYSPLHF
TRBV5-6	TRBJ1-1	CASSTGNTEAFF
TRBV19	TRBJ2-1	CASSIKGALVDEQFF
TRBV19	TRBJ2-7	CASSTSGSPGEQYF
TRBV2	TRBJ2-3	CASSEGVGTQYF
TRBV5-1	TRBJ2-1	CASSRDRVANEQFF
TRBV10-3	TRBJ2-5	CAISSVTPGKETQYF
TRBV7-8	TRBJ2-3	CASSPSSIHREPRDTQYF
TRBV9	TRBJ2-1	CASSVVGRAGNEQFF
TRBV6-5	TRBJ2-3	CASSYSTGGLTDTQYF
TRBV5-1	TRBJ1-1	CASSSDRASNTEAFF
TRBV20-1	TRBJ1-2	CSARDSGLTPYGYTF
TRBV30	TRBJ2-5	CALSPSGQETQYF
TRBV20-1	TRBJ2-1	CSAKPSGRTYNEQFF
TRBV7-8	TRBJ1-1	CASSFVQGEAFF
TRBV7-9	TRBJ1-6	CASSLTRGSTSSYNSPLHF
TRBV29-1	TRBJ2-1	CSVGGVSYNEQFF
TRBV4-3	TRBJ2-7	CASSQDNSSGDQYF
TRBV20-1	TRBJ2-7	CSARGDSPSYEQYF
TRBV24-1	TRBJ2-1	CATSDGLAGVSYNEQFF
TRBV6-4	TRBJ2-2	CASRETHYTGELFF
TRBV11-2	TRBJ2-2	CASSLDLWAAGELFF
TRBV6-4	TRBJ2-3	CASSEELAGGRNTQYF
TRBV9	TRBJ2-1	CASSVGLAGSYNEQFF
TRBV12-3/TRBV12-4	TRBJ1-2	CASSLGGPRGYTF